The clone carrying this T cell receptor beta chain was observed many times. The antigen remains undetermined. Amplifying from RNA transcripts, the study obtained TCR beta CDR3 regions. HTBI primers primed a first-round RT-PCR, and a second-round multiplex PCR followed. A single record per CDR3 protein comes from TCRdb applying MiXCR to the multiplex PCR reads. This table has about 620,000 distinct CDR3 sequences, about 24% appearing once. This specimen comes from a study of Graves' ophthalmopathy and Graves' hyperthyroidism. Hyperthyroidism was classified as stable if no ophthalmopathy occurred within 18 months of follow-up. Symptoms, serum thyroxine and TRAb, thyroid ultrasound, and orbital computed tomography formed the diagnostic basis. Study-level results: The model achieved 70.59% sensitivity and approximately 74% specificity for ophthalmopathy progression.

The clonotype originates from a woman aged 18 to 35 with stable Graves' hyperthyroidism. Some clones in this sample may be carry-over from other donors' samples. Sequenced input: peripheral blood.

CDR3 sequence: CASSRTGTSGETQYF. CDR3 in DNA: TGTGCCAGCAGTCGGACCGGGACTAGTGGAGAGACCCAGTACTTC. The genes are TRBV6-6 and TRBJ2-5, with TRBD2 matching over 8 bases. The CDR3 covers 15 residues. Germline CDR1 reads MNHNY; CDR2 reads SVGAGI (reference sequence). J gave up 4 bases and V 5 bases, and 9 bases lay outside the gene matches.